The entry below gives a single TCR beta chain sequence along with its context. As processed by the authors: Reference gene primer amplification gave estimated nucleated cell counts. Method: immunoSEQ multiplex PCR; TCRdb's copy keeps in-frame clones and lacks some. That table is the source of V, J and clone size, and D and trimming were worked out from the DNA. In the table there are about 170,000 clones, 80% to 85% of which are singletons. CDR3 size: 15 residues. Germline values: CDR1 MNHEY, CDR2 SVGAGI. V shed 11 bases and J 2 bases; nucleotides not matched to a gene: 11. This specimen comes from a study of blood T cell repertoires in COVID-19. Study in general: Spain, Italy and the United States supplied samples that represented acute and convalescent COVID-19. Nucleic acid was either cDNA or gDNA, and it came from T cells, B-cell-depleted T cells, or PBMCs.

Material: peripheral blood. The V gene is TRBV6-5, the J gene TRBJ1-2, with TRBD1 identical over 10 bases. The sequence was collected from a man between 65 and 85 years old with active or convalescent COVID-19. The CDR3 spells CAYSFRDRGNYGYTF. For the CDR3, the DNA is TGTGCCTACTCCTTCCGGGACAGGGGCAACTATGGCTACACCTTC.